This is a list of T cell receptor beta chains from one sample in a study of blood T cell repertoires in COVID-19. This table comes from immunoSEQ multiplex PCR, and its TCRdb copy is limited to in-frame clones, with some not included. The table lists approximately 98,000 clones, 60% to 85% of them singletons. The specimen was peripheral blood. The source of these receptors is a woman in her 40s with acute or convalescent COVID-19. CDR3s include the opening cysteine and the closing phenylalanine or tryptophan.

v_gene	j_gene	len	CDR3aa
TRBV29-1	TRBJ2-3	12	CSVELFTDTQYF
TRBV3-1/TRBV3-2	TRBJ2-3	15	CASSQGGWGADTQYF
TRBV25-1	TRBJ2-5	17	CASSDPQMQGSQETQYF
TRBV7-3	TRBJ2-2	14	CASSAGQNTGELFF
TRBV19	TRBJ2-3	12	CASSPDSDTQYF
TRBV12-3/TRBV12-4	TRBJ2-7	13	CASREDKTYEQYF
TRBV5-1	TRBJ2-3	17	CASSLAPFSGPPDTQYF
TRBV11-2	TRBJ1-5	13	CASSLEGGQPQHF
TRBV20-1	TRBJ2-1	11	CSASGDSFRVF
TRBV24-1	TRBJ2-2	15	CATSVLAHGERELFF
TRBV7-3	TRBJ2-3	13	CASSPRDGDTQYF
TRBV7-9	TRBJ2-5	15	CASSPWGGRQETQYF
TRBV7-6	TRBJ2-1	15	CASSLTSGGYNEQFF
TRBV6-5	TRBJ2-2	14	CASRSQGGTGELFF
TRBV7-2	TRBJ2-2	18	CASSLGLWGGLNTGELFF
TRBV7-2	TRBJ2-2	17	CASSLEWTGGPHGELFF
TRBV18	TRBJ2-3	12	CASSSGADTQYF
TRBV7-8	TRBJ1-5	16	CASSLGDRGGNQPQHF
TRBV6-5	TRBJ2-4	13	CASSRQEENIQYF
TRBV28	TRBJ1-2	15	CASSLSDRLNYGYTF
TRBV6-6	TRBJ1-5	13	CASSSARGQPQHF
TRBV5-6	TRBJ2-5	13	CASSGTTGSTQYF
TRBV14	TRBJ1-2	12	CASSEDRFGYTF
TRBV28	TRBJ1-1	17	CASRLFGQGGKNTEAFF
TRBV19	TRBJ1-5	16	CASSKNRGVGNQPQHF
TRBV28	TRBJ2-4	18	CASTSRQGRGVGQNIQYF
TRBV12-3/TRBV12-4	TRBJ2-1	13	CASSSGSYNEQFF
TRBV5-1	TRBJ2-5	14	CASSPDRVVETQYF
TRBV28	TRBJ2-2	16	CASSPSIGTRRGELFF
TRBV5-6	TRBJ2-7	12	CASKQGPSEQYF
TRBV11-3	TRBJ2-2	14	CASSSSWSAGELFF
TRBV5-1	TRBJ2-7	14	CASSPDRGSYEQYF
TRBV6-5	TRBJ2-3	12	CASLKGTDTQYF
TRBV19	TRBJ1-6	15	CASSERTGVNSPLHF
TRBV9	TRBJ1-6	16	CASSVGGQGFDSPLHF
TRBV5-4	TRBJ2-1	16	CASSLTLTGLNRGQFF
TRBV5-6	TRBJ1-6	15	CASSLRTGGDSPLHF
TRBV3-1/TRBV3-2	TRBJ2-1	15	CASSPQGRGTNEQFF
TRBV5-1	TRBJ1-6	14	CASKETVNNSPLHF
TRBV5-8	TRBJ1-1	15	CASSRTGGRNTEAFF
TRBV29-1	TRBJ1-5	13	CSVGDSSRQPQHF
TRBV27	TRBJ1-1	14	CASGSRRGNTEAFF
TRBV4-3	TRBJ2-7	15	CASSHRTGGDYEQYF
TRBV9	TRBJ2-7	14	CASSPGGTSYEQYF
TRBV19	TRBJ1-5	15	CASSISGGSNQPQHF
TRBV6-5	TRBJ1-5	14	CASGDTKRNQPQHF
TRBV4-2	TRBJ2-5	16	CASSQDGGLASSSQYF
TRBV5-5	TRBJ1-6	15	CASSFIRVEWSPLHF
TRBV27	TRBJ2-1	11	CASQAANEQFF
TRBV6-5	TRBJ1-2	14	CASRPGQGIYGYTF
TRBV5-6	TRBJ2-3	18	CASSLGTSGDLRGGTQYF
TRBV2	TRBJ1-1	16	CASSANSLAENTEAFF
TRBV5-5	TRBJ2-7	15	CASSLAAQGEYEQYF
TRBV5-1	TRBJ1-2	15	CASSLGLGGNYGYTF
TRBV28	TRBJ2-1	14	CASSYGTSHNEQFF
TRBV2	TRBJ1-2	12	CASSEISYGYTF
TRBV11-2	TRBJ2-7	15	CASSSLRGGSYEQYF
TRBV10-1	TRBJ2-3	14	CASSRGGPADTQYF